This T cell receptor (beta chain) comes out of a study of shared clonotypes between healthy human individuals. Germline V gene data show CDR1 as SGHNT and CDR2 as YYREEE (reference sequence). The CDR3 loop spans 17 amino acids. V lost 2 bases and J 1 base, leaving 15 bases between the germline ends. General study points: Clonotypes which were not shared had lower generation probabilities than clonotypes that all four donors shared. Clonotype sharing across donors was expected to vary with sequencing depth.

Deep was the level at which the assay was run. This table comes from immunoSEQ multiplex PCR, and its TCRdb copy is limited to in-frame clones, with some not included. This table has fewer than 100,000 clones, 67% appearing once. With regard to this clone: No antigen is known for it.

The sequenced sample consisted of memory CD8+ T cells sorted from blood. Subset defined: CD45RO+ cells pooled with CCR7-negative TemRA cells. The source of this sequence is a man aged 25-45 years in good health. V gene TRBV5-4 combines with J gene TRBJ2-2, with D unresolved. The CDR3 DNA reads as TGTGCCAGCAGCTTTTTCTTACGAGCAGGGAACACCGGGGAGCTGTTTTTT. It translates to CASSFFLRAGNTGELFF.